The T cell receptor (beta chain) described here comes from a study of T cell responses to AZD1222 COVID-19 vaccine (dated by TCRdb to 2020 to 2023). Context from the whole study: A total of approximately 250 trial participants underwent TCR sequencing, of whom some 200 had received two doses of AZD1222 and roughly 26 had received two doses of the MenACWY control vaccine. Trial participants were enrolled by age into subgroups of 18-55, 56-69 and 70-plus years, and about 150, 27 and 61 TCR-sequenced participants, respectively, were included in these subgroups.

The CDR3 regions of human TCRbeta chains were analyzed by immunosequencing. As for the authors' bioinformatics: TCRs in the repertoires were compared against a reference library of SARS-CoV-2-specific TCRs that had been generated with the MIRA antigen-specificity platform. Breadth was defined as the fraction of unique TCRs that were SARS-CoV-2-associated, and depth was defined as the fraction of total T cells that were SARS-CoV-2-associated. Each spike-specific TCR was assigned to its reactive spike region and to a CD4 or CD8 class using the MIRA data. Log10-transformed breadth and depth values were compared by one-way ANOVA with Sidak's multiple comparisons tests. TCRdb provides this immuneACCESS table in a form limited to in-frame rearrangements. Some clones are lacking; in checked studies, under half of them reflect an unresolved V gene, and why the rest are absent is not known. The D gene and trimming were derived from the DNA, and the V and J assignments and clone size from that table. The sample contains 90,000 or so clones, 75% to 90% of them found a single time. Jointly, the top ten make up roughly 5% of the sample.

General study outcomes and caveats: Participants were mostly white British, with more females than males. The authors suggested clonal diversity may have been underestimated. A significant rise in spike-specific TCR breadth and depth was observed after two AZD1222 doses relative to day 0 and relative to MenACWY recipients. The 56-69-year group was small, and its depth increase did not reach significance, likely because of low power. Reportedly, close to half of the unique spike-specific TCRs recognized epitopes lying outside the regions that are mutated in the B.1.351 and B.1.1.7 variants. CD4 TCRs associated with the vaccine covered the entire spike protein, and the dominant responses were in regions 160-218 and 743-854. Conclusions about previously exposed vaccinees were limited because only six AZD1222 recipients were SARS-CoV-2 seropositive at baseline. Because no day 14 peak-response samples were available, repertoires were characterized only after the peak T cell response.

CDR1 is given as LNHDA and CDR2 as SQIVND, both from the germline V gene (reference sequence). Its CDR3 holds 14 amino acids, cysteine through phenylalanine. The kept DNA is CDR3 alone, 42 bases in frame from the first base. Trimming leaves V shorter by 3 bases and J shorter by 1 base, with the junction holding 0 bases beyond the gene matches. Notes on this clone: This clone's antigen is unknown. No much larger clone is present one base from it, and per-base qualities are unavailable.

The time point label, as the study defines it: about 28 days (+/-7) after the second vaccine dose. AZD1222 recipients given second doses at about 4 weeks or at about 12 weeks were pooled, since spike-specific TCR depth and breadth were not found to differ between the two schedules. The vaccinee samples were drawn from two UK trials, COV001 and COV002, one of which was a single-blind randomized controlled phase 2/3 trial testing AZD1222 (ChAdOx1 nCoV-19) in healthy adults. Trial participant PBMC samples were collected at day 0 and day 28 after the second dose for TCRbeta chain sequencing. The chain is assembled from TRBV19 and TRBJ1-1, with TRBD1 matching 9 junction bases. This receptor was obtained from an adult who received the AZD1222 COVID-19 vaccine. Sequences were derived from peripheral blood, sampled 28 days after the second AZD1222 dose. Here is the DNA: TGTGCCAGTAGTATGGACAGGGGGAACACTGAAGCTTTCTTT. Its translation is CASSMDRGNTEAFF.